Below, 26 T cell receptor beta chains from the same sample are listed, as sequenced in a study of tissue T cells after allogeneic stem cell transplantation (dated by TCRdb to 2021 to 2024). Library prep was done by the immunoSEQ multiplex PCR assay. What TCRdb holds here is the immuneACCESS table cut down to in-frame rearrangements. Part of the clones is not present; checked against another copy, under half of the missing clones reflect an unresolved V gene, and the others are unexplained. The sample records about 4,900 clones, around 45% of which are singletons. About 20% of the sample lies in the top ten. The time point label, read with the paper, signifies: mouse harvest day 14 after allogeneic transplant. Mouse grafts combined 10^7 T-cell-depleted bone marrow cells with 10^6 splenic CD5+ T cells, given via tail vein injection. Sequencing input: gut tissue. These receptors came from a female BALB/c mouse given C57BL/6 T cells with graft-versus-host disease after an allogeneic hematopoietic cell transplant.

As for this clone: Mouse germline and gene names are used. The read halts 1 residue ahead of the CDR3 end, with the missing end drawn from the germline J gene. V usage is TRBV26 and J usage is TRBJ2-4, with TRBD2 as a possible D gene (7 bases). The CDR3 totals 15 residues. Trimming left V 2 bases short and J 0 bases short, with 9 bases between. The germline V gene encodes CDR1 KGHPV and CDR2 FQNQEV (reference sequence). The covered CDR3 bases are TGTGCCAGCAGTCTGGGGGGGCCTAGTCAAAACACCTTGTAC. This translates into CASSLGGPSQNTLY. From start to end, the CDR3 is CASSLGGPSQNTLYF.

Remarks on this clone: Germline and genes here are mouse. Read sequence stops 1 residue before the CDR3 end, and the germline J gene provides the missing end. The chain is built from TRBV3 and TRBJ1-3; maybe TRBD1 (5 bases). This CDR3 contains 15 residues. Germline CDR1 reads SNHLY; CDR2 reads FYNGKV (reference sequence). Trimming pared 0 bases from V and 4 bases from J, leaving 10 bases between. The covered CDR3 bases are TGTGCCAGCAGCTTAGCCCCTCGGACAGGAAATACGCTCTAT. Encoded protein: CASSLAPRTGNTLY. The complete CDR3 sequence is CASSLAPRTGNTLYF.

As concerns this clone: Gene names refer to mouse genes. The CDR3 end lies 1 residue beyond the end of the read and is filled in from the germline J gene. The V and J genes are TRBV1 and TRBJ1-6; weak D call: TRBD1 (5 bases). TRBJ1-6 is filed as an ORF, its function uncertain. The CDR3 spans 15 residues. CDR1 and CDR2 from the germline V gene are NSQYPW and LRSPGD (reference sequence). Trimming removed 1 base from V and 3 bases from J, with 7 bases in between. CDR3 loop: CTCSAAGGYNSPLYF. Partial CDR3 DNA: TGCACCTGCAGTGCAGCGGGGGGCTATAATTCGCCCCTCTAC.

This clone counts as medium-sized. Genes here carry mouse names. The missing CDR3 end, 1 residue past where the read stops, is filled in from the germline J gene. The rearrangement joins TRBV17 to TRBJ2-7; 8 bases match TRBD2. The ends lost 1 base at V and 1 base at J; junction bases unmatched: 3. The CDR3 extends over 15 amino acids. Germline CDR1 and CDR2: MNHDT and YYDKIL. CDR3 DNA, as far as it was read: TGTGCTAGCAGTAGAGGCTGGGGGGTGTCCTATGAACAGTAC. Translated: CASSRGWGVSYEQY. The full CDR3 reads CASSRGWGVSYEQYF.

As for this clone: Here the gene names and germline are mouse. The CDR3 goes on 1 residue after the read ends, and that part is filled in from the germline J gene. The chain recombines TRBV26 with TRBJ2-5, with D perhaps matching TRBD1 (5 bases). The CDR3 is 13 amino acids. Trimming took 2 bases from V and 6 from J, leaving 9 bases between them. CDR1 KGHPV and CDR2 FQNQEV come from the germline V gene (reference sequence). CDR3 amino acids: CASSLQGADTQYF. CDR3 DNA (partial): TGTGCCAGCAGTCTGCAGGGCGCGGACACCCAGTAC.

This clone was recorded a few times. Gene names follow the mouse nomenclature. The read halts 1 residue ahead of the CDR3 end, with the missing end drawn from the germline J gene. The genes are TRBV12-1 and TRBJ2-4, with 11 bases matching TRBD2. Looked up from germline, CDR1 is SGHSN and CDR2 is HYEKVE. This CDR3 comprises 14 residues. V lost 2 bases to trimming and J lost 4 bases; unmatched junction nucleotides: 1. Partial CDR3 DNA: TGTGCCAGCTCTCGGGACTGGGGGAAAAACACCTTGTAC. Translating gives CASSRDWGKNTLY. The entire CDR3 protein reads CASSRDWGKNTLYF.

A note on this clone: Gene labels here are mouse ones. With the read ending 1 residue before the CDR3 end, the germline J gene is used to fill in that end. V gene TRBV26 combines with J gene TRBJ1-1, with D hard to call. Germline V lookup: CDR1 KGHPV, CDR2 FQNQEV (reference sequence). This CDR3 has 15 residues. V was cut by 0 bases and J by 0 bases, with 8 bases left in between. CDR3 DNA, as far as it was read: TGTGCCAGCAGTCTGTCGAGACAAGCAAACACAGAAGTCTTC. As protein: CASSLSRQANTEVF. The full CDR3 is CASSLSRQANTEVFF.

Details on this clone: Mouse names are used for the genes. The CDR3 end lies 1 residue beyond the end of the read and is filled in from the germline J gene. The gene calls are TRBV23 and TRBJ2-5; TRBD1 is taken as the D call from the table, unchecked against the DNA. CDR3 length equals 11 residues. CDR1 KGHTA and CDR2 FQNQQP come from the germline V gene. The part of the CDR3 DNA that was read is TGCTCCAGCAGGTACAGGGACACCCAGTAC. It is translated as CSSRYRDTQY. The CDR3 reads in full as CSSRYRDTQYF.

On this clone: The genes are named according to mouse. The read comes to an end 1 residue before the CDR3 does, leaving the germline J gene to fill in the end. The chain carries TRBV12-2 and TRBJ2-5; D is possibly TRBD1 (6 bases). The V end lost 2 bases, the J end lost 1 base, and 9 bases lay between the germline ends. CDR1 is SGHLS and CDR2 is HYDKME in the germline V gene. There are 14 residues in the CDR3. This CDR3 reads CASSPTGDQDTQYF. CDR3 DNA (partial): TGTGCCAGCTCTCCGACAGGAGACCAAGACACCCAGTAC.

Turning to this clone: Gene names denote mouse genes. CDR3 bases read: TGTGCCAGCAGACAGAACCAAGACACCCAGTAC. Translation gives CASRQNQDTQY. The full CDR3 protein reads CASRQNQDTQYF. The chain links TRBV26 to TRBJ2-5; D is ambiguous. Coverage ceases 1 residue before the CDR3 finishes, and the germline J gene fills in the end. This CDR3 is 12 amino acids long. The V gene's germline CDR1 is KGHPV and CDR2 FQNQEV (reference sequence). The germline V and J ends were trimmed by 6 bases and 0 bases, with 4 bases remaining between them.

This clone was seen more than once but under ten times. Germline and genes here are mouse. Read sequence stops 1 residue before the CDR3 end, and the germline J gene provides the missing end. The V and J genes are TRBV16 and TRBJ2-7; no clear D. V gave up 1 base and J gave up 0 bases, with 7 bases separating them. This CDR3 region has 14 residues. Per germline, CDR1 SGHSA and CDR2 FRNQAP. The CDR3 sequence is CASSLGGSSYEQYF. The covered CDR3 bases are TGTGCAAGCAGCTTAGGAGGGAGCTCCTATGAACAGTAC.

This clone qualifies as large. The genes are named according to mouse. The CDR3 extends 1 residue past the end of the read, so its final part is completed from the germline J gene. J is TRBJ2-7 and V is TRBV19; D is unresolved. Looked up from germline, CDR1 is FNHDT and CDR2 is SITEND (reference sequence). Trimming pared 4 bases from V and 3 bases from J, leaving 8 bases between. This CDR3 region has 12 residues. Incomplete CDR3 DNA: TGTGCCAGCAGTCCCGACAACTATGAACAGTAC. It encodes CASSPDNYEQY. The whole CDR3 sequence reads CASSPDNYEQYF.

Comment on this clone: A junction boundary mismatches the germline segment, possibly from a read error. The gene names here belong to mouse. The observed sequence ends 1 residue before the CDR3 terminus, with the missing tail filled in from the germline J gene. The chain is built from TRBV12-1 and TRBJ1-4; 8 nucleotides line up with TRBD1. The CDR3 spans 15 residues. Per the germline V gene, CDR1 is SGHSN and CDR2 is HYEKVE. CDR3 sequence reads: CAGSFDRGANERLFF. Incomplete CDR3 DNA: TGTGCCGGCTCTTTCGACAGGGGCGCCAACGAAAGATTATTT.

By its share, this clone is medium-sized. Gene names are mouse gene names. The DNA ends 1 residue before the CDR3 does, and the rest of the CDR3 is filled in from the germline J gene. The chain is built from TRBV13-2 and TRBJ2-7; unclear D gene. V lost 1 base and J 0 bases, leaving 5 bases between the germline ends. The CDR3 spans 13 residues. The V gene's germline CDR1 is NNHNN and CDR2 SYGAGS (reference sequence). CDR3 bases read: TGTGCCAGCGGTGATCCCAACTCCTATGAACAGTAC. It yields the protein CASGDPNSYEQY. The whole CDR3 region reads CASGDPNSYEQYF.

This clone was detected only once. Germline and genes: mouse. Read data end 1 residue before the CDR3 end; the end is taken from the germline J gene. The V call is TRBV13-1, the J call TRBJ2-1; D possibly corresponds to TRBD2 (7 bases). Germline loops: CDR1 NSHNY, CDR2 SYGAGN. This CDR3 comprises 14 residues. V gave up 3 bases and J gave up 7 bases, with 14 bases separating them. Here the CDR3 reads CASSVLGGDAEQFF. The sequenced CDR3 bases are TGTGCCAGCAGTGTCTTGGGGGGCGACGCTGAGCAGTTC.

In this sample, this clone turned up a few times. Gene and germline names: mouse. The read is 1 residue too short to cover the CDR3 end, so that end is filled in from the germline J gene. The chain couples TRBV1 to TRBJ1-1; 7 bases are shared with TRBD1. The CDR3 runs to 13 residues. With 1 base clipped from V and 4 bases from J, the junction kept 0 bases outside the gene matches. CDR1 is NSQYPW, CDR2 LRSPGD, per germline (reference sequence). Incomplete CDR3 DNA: TGCACCTGCAGTGCAGGGACAGGCACAGAAGTCTTC. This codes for CTCSAGTGTEVF. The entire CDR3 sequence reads CTCSAGTGTEVFF. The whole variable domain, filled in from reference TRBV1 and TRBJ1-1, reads VTLLEQNPRWRLVPRGQAVNLRCILKNSQYPWMSWYQQDLQKQLQWLFTLRSPGDKEVKSLPGADYLATRVTDTELRLQVANMSQGRTLYCTCSAGTGTEVFFGKGTRLTVV.

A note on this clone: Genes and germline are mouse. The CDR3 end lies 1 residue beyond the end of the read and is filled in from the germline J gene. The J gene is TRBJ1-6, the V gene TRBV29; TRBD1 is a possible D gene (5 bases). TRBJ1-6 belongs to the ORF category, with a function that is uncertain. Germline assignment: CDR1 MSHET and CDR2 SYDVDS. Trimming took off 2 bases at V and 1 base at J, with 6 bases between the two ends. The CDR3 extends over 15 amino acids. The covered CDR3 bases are TGTGCTAGCAGTTTAGGGGGATCCTATAATTCGCCCCTCTAC. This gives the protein CASSLGGSYNSPLY. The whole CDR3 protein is CASSLGGSYNSPLYF.

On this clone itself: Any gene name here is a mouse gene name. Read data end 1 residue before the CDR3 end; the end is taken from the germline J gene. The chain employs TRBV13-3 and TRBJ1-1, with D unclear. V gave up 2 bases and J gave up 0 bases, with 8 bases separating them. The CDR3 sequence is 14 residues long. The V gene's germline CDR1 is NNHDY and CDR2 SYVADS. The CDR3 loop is CASSDQASNTEVFF. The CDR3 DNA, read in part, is TGTGCCAGCAGTGACCAGGCTTCAAACACAGAAGTCTTC.

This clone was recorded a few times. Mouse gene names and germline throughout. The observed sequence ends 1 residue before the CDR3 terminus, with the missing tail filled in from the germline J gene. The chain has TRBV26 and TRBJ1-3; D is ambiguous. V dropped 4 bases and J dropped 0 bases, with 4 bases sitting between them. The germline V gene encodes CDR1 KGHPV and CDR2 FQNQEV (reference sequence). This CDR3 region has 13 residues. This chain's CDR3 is CASSQSSGNTLYF. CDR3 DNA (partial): TGTGCCAGCAGTCAGTCTTCTGGAAATACGCTCTAT.

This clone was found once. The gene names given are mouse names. CDR3 DNA, as far as it was read: TGTGCCAGCAGCCTCCGGGACTGGGGGTTTAACCAAGACACCCAGTAC. Amino acid sequence: CASSLRDWGFNQDTQY. The whole CDR3 is CASSLRDWGFNQDTQYF. This rearrangement joins TRBV15 to TRBJ2-5, with 11 bases aligning to TRBD2. Sequencing ends 1 residue short of the CDR3 end; the germline J gene provides the rest. Germline CDR1 and CDR2: SGHND and FRSKSL. V lost 6 bases to trimming and J lost 0 bases; unmatched junction nucleotides: 8. The CDR3 is 17 amino acids.

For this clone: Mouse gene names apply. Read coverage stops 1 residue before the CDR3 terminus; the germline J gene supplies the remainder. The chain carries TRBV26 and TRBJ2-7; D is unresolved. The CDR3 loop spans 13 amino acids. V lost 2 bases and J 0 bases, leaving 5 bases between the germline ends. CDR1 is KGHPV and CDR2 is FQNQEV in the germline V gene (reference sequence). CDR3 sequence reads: CASSLRSSYEQYF. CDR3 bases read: TGTGCCAGCAGTCTGCGGAGCTCCTATGAACAGTAC. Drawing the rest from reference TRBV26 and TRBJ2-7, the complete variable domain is NSKVIQTPRYLVKGQGQKAKMRCIPEKGHPVVFWYQQNKNNEFKFLINFQNQEVLQQIDMTEKRFSAECPSNSPCSLEIQSSEAGDSALYLCASSLRSSYEQYFGPGTRLTVL.

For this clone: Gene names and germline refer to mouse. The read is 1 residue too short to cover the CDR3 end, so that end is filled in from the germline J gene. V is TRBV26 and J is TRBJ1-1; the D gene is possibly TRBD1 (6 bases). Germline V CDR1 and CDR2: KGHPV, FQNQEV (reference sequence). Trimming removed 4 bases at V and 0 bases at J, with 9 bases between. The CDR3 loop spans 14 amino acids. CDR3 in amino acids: CASSRGTTNTEVFF. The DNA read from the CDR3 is TGTGCCAGCAGTCGCGGGACAACAAACACAGAAGTCTTC.

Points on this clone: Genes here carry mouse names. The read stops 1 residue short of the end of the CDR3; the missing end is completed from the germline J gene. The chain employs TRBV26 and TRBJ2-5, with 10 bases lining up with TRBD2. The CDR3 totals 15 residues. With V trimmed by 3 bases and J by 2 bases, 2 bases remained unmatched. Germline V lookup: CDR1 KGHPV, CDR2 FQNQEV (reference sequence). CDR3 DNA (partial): TGTGCCAGCAGTCTTCTGGGGGGGCGCCAAGACACCCAGTAC. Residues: CASSLLGGRQDTQY. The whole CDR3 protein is CASSLLGGRQDTQYF.

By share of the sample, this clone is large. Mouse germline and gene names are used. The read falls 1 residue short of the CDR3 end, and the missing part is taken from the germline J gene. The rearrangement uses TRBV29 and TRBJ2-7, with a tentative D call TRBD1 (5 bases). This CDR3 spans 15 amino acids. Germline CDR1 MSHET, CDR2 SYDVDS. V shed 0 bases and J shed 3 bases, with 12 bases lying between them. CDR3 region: CASSLSPRQIYEQYF. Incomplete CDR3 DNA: TGTGCTAGCAGTTTATCACCACGACAGATCTATGAACAGTAC. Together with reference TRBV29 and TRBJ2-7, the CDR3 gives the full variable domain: DMKVTQMPRYLIKRMGENVLLECGQDMSHETMYWYRQDPGLGLQLIYISYDVDSNSEGDIPKGYRVSRKKREHFSLILDSAKTNQTSVYFCASSLSPRQIYEQYFGPGTRLTVL.

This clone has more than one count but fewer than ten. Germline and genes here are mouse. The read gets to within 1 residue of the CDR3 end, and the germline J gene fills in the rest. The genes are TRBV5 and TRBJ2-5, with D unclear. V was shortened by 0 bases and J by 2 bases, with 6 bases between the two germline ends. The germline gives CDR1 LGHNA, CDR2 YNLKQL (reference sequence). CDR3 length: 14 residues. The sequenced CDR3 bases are TGTGCCAGCAGCCAAGAGGGAGGCCAAGACACCCAGTAC. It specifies CASSQEGGQDTQY. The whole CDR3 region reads CASSQEGGQDTQYF.

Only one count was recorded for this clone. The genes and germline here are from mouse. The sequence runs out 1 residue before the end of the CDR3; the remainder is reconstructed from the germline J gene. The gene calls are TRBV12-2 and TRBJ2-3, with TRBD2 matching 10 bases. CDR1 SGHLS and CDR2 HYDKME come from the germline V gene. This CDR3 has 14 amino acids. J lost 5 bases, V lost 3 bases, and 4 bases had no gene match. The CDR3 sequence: CASSAGLGVETLYF. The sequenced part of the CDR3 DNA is TGTGCCAGCTCTGCTGGACTGGGGGTAGAAACGCTGTAT.